This T cell receptor (beta chain) stems from a study of blood T cells in healthy people across ages. The extraction recovered at least 5.5 micrograms of total RNA per sample. Trimming took 3 bases from V and 0 from J, leaving 12 bases between them. The CDR3 spans 14 residues. Per the germline V gene, CDR1 is DFQATT and CDR2 is SNEGSKA (reference sequence). Study-wide results and caveats: Long-lived donors carried more naive CD4+ cells and greater diversity than aged donors. Across the age range, TCR beta diversity per million T cells fell in a roughly linear way.

As concerns this clonotype: Its antigen is unknown.

A second PCR of 7 to 11 cycles used a sample-barcoded 5' primer and a J-beta primer mix. Each cDNA molecule carried a tag from a template-switch adaptor that contained 12 random nucleotides. TCRdb reprocessed the 5' RACE reads via MiXCR and lists one record per CDR3 protein. Of about 2 million distinct CDR3 sequences in the sample, about 49% were seen once. The sequence was obtained from a woman aged 40 to 50 in good health. This rearrangement joins TRBV20-1 to TRBJ2-7, with a weak D call TRBD2 (6 bases). Input material: blood. The CDR3 nucleotides are TGCAGTGCTAGGGCCCCGGGGGTCTCCTACGAGCAGTACTTC. Amino acids: CSARAPGVSYEQYF.